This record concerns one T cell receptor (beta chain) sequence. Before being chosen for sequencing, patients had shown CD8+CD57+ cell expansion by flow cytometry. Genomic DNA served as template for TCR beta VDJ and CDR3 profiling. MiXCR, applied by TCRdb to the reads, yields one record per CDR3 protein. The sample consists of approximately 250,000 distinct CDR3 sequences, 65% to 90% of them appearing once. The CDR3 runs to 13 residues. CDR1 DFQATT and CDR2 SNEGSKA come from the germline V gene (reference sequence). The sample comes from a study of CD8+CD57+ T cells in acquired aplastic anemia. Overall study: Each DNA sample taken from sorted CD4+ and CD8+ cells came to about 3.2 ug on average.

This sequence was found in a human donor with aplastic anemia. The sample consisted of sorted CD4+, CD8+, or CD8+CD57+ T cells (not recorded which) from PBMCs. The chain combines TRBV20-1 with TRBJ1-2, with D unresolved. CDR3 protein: CSASRWERKSYTF. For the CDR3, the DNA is TGCAGCGCCAGTAGGTGGGAACGCAAGAGCTACACCTTC.